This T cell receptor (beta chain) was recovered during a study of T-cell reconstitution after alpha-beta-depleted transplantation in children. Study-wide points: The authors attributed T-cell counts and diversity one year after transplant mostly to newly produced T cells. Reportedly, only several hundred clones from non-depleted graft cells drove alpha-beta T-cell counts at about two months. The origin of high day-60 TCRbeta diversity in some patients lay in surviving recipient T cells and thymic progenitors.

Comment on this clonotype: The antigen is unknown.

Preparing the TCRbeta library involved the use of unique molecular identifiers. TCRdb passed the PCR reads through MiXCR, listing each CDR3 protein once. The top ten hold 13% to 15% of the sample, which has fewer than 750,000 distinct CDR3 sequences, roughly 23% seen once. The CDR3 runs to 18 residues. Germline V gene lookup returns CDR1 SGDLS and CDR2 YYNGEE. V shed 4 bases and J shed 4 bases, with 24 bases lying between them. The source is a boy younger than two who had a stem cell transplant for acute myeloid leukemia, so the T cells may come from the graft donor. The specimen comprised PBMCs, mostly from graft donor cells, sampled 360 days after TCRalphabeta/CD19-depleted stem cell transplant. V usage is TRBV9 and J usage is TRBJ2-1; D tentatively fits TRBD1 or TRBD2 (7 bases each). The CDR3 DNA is TGTGCCAGCAGCAGTAGTAGGGGGGGACAGTACCAGTACAATGAGCAGTTCTTC. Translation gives CASSSSRGGQYQYNEQFF.